These T cell receptor beta chains were read from a single sample in a study of prognosis after radiotherapy for stage I lung cancer. TCRdb reanalysed the multiplex PCR reads using MiXCR and keeps one entry per CDR3 protein. Of some 35,000 distinct CDR3 sequences in the sample, less than 45% were seen once. The specimen was PBMCs, collected before or after stereotactic body radiation therapy (not recorded which). These receptors were collected from a donor at least 50 years old with non-small cell lung cancer. Each CDR3 is given with its conserved first and last residue. A D gene is named only where the DNA matches it firmly. Clone size appears in some rows only: once, few, many, or a class for an expanded clone.

>TRBV28|TRBD2|-|TRBJ2-7|15
TGTGCCAGCACAGCGGGGGGGACAGGAGTCTACGAGCAGTACTTC
CASTAGGTGVYEQYF
>TRBV7-2|TRBD2|many|TRBJ2-1|17
TGTGCCAGCAGCTGGGCCCCTAGCGGGTCAGCCTACAATGAGCAGTTCTTC
CASSWAPSGSAYNEQFF
>TRBV18|TRBD1|many|TRBJ1-1|16
TGTGCCAGCTCACCCGGACAGGGGGCGCAGGGCACTGAAGCTTTCTTT
CASSPGQGAQGTEAFF
>TRBV28|TRBD1|many|TRBJ1-2|12
TGTGCCAGCCGGACAGGGTTCGATGGCTACACCTTC
CASRTGFDGYTF
>TRBV11-2|-|-|TRBJ2-4|17
TGTGCCAGCAGCTACCTATCTGGGCTTGGACCCAGGACCATTCAGTACTTC
CASSYLSGLGPRTIQYF
>TRBV27|-|-|TRBJ2-2|13
TGTGCCAGCAGTTTATCGGGCTCCGGGGAGCTGTTTTTT
CASSLSGSGELFF
>TRBV6-1|-|many|TRBJ1-4|13
TGTGCCAGCCGACCGGGGGCAGGAGAAAAACTGTTTTTT
CASRPGAGEKLFF
>TRBV27|-|-|TRBJ2-5|13
TGTTCCAGCAGTTTTTTAGGGGCGGAGACCCAGTACTTC
CSSSFLGAETQYF
>TRBV12-3/TRBV12-4|-|-|TRBJ1-1|14
TGTGCCAGCAGAAAAGACAGAGCCAACACTGAAGCTTTCTTT
CASRKDRANTEAFF
>TRBV6-1|-|-|TRBJ2-2|16
TGTGCCAGCAGGATCCTCGGGGTGCCGAACACCTGGGAGCTGTTTTTT
CASRILGVPNTWELFF
>TRBV11-2|-|many|TRBJ1-6|12
TGTGCCAGCAGCTTAAGGGAATCACCCCTCCACTTT
CASSLRESPLHF
>TRBV11-2|-|many|TRBJ2-5|13
TGTGCCAGCAGCTTAGCGGAAGGAGAGACCCAGTACTTC
CASSLAEGETQYF
>TRBV27|-|many|TRBJ2-2|14
TGTGCCAGCAGTTTATACGGGGTCACCGGGGAGCTGTTTTTT
CASSLYGVTGELFF
>TRBV20-1|-|many|TRBJ1-5|13
TGCAGCGTCGATGGGGGGCCCAATCAGCCCCAGCATTTT
CSVDGGPNQPQHF
>TRBV18|-|-|TRBJ1-5|15
TGTGCCAGCTCACCGAACCCCACGGGCAATCAGCCCCAGCATTTT
CASSPNPTGNQPQHF
>TRBV28|-|many|TRBJ1-5|17
TGTGCCAGCAGTTTAGGACGGGGGATGGGCAGCAATCAGCCCCAGCATTTT
CASSLGRGMGSNQPQHF
>TRBV20-1|TRBD1|-|TRBJ1-2|16
TGCAGTGCTAGCCCTATGGACCGACAGGGTGGCTATGGCTACACCTTC
CSASPMDRQGGYGYTF